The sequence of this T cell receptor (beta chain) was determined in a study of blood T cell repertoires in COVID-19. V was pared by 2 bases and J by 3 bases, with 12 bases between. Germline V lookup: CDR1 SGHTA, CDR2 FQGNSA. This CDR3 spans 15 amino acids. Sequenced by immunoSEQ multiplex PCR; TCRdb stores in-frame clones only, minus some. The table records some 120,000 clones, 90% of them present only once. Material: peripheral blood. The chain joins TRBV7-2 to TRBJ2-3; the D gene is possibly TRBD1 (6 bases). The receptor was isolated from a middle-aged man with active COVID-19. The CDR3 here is CASSLMGALTDTQYF. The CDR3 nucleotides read TGTGCCAGCAGCTTAATGGGGGCTCTGACAGATACGCAGTATTTT.